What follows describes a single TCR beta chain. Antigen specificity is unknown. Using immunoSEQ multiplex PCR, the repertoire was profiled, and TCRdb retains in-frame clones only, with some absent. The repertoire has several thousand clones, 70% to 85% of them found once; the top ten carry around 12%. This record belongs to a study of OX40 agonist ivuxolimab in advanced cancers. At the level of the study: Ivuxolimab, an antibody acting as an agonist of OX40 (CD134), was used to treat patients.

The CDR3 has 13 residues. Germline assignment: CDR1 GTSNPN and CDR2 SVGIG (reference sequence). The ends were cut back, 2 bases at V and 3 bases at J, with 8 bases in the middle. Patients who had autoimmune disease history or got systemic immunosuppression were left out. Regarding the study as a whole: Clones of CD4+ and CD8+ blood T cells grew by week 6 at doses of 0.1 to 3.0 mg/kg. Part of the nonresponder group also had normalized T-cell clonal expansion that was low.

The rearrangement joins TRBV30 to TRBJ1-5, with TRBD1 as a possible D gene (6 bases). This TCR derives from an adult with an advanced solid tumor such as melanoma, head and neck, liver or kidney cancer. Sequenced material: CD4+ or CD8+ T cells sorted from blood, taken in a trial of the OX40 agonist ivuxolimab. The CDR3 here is CAWSRDTNQPQHF. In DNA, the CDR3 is TGTGCCTGGAGTCGGGACACCAATCAGCCCCAGCATTTT.